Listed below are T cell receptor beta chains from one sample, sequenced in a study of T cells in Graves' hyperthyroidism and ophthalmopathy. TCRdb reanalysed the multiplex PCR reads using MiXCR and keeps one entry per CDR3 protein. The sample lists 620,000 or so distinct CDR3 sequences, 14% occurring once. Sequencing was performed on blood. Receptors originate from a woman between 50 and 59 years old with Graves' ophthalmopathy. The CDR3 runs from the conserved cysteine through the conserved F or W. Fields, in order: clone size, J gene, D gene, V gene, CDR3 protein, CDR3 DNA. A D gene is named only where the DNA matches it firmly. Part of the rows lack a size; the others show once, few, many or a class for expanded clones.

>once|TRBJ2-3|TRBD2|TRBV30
CAWSAGTSGPTDTQYF
TGTGCCTGGAGTGCCGGGACTAGCGGTCCCACAGATACGCAGTATTTT
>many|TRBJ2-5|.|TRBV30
CAWSVARQETQYF
TGTGCCTGGAGTGTAGCTAGACAAGAGACCCAGTACTTC
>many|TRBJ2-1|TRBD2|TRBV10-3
CAISVEGTSGTPRGNEQFF
TGTGCCATCAGTGTTGAAGGGACTAGCGGGACCCCCAGGGGGAATGAGCAGTTCTTC
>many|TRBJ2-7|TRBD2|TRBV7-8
CASSPQMGLGYEQYF
TGTGCCAGCAGCCCGCAGATGGGACTAGGGTACGAGCAGTACTTC
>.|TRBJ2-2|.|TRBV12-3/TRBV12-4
CVSSLDGNTGELFF
TGTGTCAGCAGCCTCGACGGAAACACCGGGGAGCTGTTTTTT
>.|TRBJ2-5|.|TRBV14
CASSQFDRQGETQYF
TGTGCCAGCAGCCAATTCGACCGCCAAGGAGAGACCCAGTACTTC
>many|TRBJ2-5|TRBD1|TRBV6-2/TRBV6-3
CASSYSGGTGGETQYF
TGTGCCAGCAGTTACTCTGGCGGGACAGGAGGAGAGACCCAGTACTTC
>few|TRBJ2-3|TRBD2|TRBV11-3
CASSLGGGRFTDTQYF
TGTGCCAGCAGCTTAGGGGGCGGGAGGTTCACAGATACGCAGTATTTT
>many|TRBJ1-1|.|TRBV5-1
CASSRSRRSFF
TGCGCCAGCAGCCGTAGTCGGAGATCTTTCTTT
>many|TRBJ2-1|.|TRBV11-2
CASSLDHGGAYNEQFF
TGTGCCAGCAGCTTAGACCACGGAGGGGCCTACAATGAGCAGTTCTTC
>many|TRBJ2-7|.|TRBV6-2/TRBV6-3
CASSYTSFEQYF
TGTGCCAGCAGTTACACCTCCTTCGAGCAGTACTTC
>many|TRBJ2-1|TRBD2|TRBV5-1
CASSLVAGVSYNEQFF
TGCGCCAGCAGCTTGGTAGCGGGAGTTTCCTACAATGAGCAGTTCTTC
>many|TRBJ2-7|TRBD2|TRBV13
CASSPSGRGDYEQYF
TGTGCCAGCAGCCCTAGCGGGAGAGGGGACTACGAGCAGTACTTC
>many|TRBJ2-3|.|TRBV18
CASSPSGGTDTQYF
TGTGCCAGCTCACCTTCGGGTGGCACAGATACGCAGTATTTT
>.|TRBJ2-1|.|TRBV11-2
CASVAGRNEQFF
TGTGCCAGCGTCGCAGGGAGGAATGAGCAGTTCTTC
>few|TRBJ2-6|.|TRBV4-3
CASSQTGPDLRSGANVLTF
TGCGCCAGCAGCCAGACCGGGCCAGACCTGCGCTCTGGGGCCAACGTCCTGACTTTC
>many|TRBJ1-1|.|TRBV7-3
CASRKTPNTEAFF
TGTGCCAGCAGGAAGACACCCAACACTGAAGCTTTCTTT
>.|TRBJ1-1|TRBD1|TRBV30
CAWSIPHKGQLNTEAFF
TGTGCCTGGAGTATACCACACAAGGGACAGTTGAACACTGAAGCTTTCTTT
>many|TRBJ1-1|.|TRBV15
CATSPRPPGGMNTEAFF
TGTGCCACCAGCCCCCGACCCCCCGGGGGAATGAACACTGAAGCTTTCTTT
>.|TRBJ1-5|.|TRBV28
CASSLFGVGYQPQHF
TGTGCCAGCAGTTTATTTGGGGTAGGGTATCAGCCCCAGCATTTT
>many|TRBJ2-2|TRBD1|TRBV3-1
CASSQQLTGVVGELFF
TGTGCCAGCAGCCAGCAATTGACAGGGGTGGTCGGGGAGCTGTTTTTT
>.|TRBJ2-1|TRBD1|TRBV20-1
CSASAQGNFF
TGCAGTGCTAGTGCACAGGGGAATTTCTTC
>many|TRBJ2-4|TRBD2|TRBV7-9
CASSTPGLALGKNIQYF
TGTGCCAGCAGTACTCCGGGACTAGCGTTGGGCAAAAACATTCAGTACTTC
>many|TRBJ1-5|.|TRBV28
CASSLSESNQPQHF
TGTGCCAGCAGTTTATCAGAGAGCAATCAGCCCCAGCATTTT
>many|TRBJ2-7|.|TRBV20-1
CSAPSSLTYEQYF
TGCAGTGCTCCCTCTAGCCTAACCTACGAGCAGTACTTC
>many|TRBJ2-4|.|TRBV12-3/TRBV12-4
CASSLDIGGLAKNIQYF
TGTGCCAGCAGTTTAGATATTGGCGGACTAGCCAAAAACATTCAGTACTTC
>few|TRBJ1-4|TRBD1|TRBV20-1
CSARDDGGTEHEKLFF
TGCAGTGCTAGAGATGATGGGGGGACAGAACACGAAAAACTGTTTTTT
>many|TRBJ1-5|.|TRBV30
CAWSSAGDQPQHF
TGTGCCTGGAGTTCGGCAGGGGATCAGCCCCAGCATTTT
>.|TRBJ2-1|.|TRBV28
CVSSSTLSNEQFF
TGTGTCAGCAGTTCAACCCTTAGCAATGAGCAGTTCTTC
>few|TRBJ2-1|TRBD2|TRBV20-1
CSASHSGRVGNEQFF
TGCAGTGCTAGCCATAGCGGGAGAGTGGGCAATGAGCAGTTCTTC
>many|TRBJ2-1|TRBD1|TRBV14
CASSQDPWDRVNNEQFF
TGTGCCAGCAGCCAAGATCCTTGGGACAGGGTTAACAATGAGCAGTTCTTC
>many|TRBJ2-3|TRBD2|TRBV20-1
CSAWGLDLDTQYF
TGCAGTGCCTGGGGACTAGATCTCGATACGCAGTATTTT
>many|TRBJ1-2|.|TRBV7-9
CASEKGLTSYGYTF
TGTGCCAGCGAAAAAGGGCTGACTTCCTATGGCTACACCTTC
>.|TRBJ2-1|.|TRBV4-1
CASSQDSRLYNEQFF
TGCGCCAGCAGCCAAGATTCCCGGCTTTACAATGAGCAGTTCTTC
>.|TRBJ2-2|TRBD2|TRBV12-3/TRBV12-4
CASSMGLAGLTGELFF
TGTGCCAGCAGTATGGGACTAGCGGGACTCACCGGGGAGCTGTTTTTT
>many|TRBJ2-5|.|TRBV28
CASSGGFGFDGETQYF
TGTGCCAGCAGTGGGGGTTTCGGCTTCGATGGGGAGACCCAGTACTTC
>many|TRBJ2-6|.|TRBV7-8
CASSDSRVFGANVLTF
TGTGCCAGCAGCGATTCGAGGGTATTCGGGGCCAACGTCCTGACTTTC
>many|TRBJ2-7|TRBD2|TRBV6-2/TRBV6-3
CASRRLAGGMYEQYF
TGTGCCAGCAGACGACTAGCGGGAGGAATGTACGAGCAGTACTTC
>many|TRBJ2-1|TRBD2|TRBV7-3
CASSLGGTSGRNEQFF
TGTGCCAGCAGCTTAGGTGGGACTAGCGGGAGGAATGAGCAGTTCTTC
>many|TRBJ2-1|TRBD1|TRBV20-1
CSASLQRGRNNEQFF
TGCAGTGCTAGCCTACAAAGGGGGCGGAACAATGAGCAGTTCTTC
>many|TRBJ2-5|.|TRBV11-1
CASSLALGKQETQYF
TGTGCCAGCAGCTTAGCGCTGGGGAAACAAGAGACCCAGTACTTC
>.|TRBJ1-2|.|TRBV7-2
CASSLGEVGRAF
TGTGCCAGCAGCCTGGGGGAAGTGGGTCGAGCCTTC
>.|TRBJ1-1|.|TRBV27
CASQFIFGAGYTEAFF
TGTGCCAGCCAGTTTATTTTTGGGGCCGGGTACACTGAAGCTTTCTTT
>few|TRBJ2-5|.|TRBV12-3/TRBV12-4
CASQTRQETQYF
TGTGCCAGCCAGACTAGGCAAGAGACCCAGTACTTC
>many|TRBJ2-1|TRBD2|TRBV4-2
CASSQTRSLAGGRSNEQFF
TGTGCCAGCAGCCAGACGCGATCCCTAGCGGGAGGGCGAAGCAATGAGCAGTTCTTC
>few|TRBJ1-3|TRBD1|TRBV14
CASRGDRGTHSGNTIYF
TGTGCCAGCAGGGGGGACAGGGGAACCCACTCTGGAAACACCATATATTTT
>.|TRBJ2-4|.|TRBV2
CASSQGGGLGNIQYF
TGTGCCAGCAGTCAAGGAGGGGGGCTGGGAAACATTCAGTACTTC
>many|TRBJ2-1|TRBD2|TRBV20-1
CSARHNTGLTYNEQFF
TGCAGTGCTAGACACAACACGGGACTAACCTACAATGAGCAGTTCTTC